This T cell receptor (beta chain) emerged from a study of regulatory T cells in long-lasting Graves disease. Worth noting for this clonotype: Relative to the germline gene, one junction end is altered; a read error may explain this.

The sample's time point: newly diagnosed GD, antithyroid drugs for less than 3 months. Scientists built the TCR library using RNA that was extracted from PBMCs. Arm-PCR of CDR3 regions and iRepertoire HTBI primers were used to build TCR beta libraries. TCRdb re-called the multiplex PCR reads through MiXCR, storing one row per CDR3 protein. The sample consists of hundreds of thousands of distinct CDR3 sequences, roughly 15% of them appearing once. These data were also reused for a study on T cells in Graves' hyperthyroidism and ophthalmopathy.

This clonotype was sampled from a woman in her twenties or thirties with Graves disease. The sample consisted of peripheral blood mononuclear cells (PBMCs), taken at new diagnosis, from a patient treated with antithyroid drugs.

The CDR3 here is CASSTGSGSYEQCF. The CDR3 DNA reads as TGTGCCAGCAGCACGGGGTCTGGGTCCTACGAGCAGTGCTTC. The chain joins TRBV5-5 to TRBJ2-3, with a tentative D call TRBD2 (5 bases). This CDR3 is 14 amino acids long. The germline gives CDR1 SGHKS, CDR2 YYEKEE (reference sequence).